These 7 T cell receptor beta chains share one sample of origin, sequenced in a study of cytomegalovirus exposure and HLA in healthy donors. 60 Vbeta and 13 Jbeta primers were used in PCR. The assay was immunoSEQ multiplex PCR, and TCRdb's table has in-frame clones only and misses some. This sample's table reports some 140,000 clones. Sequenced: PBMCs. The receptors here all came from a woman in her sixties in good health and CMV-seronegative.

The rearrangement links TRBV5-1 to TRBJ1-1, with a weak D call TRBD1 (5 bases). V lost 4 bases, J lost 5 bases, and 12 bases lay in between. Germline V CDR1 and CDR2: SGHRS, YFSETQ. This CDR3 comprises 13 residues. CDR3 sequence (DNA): TGCGCCAGCAGCCAGGGCCTGGGGACTGAAGCTTTCTTT. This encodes CASSQGLGTEAFF.

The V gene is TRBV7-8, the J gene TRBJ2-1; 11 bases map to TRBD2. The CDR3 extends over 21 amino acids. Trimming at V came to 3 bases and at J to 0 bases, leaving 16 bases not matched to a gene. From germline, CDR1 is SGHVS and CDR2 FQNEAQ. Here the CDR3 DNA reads TGTGCCAGCAGCTTTCGCCTTTCGGGACTAGCGGAAAGGAGCTCCTACAATGAGCAGTTCTTC. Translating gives CASSFRLSGLAERSSYNEQFF.

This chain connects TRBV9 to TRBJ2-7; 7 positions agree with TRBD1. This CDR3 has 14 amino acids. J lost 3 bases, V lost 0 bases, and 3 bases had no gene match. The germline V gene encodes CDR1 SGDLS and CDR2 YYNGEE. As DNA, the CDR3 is TGTGCCAGCAGCGTAGGACAGGGTGTCTACGAGCAGTACTTC. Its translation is CASSVGQGVYEQYF.

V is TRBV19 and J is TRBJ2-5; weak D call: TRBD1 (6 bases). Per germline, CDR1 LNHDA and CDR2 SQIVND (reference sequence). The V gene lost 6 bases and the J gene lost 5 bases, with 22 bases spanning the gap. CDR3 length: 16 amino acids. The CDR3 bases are TGTGCCAGTAGCCAATTAATCTGGACAGCCGGGGAGACCCAGTACTTC. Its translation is CASSQLIWTAGETQYF.

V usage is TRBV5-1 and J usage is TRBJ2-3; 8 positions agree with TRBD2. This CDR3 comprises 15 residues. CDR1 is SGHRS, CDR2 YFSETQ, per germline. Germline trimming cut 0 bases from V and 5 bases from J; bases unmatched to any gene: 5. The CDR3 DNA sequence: TGCGCCAGCAGCTTGGGGGCCAGCGGGGGAGATACGCAGTATTTT. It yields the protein CASSLGASGGDTQYF. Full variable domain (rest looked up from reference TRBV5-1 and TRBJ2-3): KAGVTQTPRYLIKTRGQQVTLSCSPISGHRSVSWYQQTPGQGLQFLFEYFSETQRNKGNFPGRFSGRQFSNSRSEMNVSTLELGDSALYLCASSLGASGGDTQYFGPGTRLTVL.

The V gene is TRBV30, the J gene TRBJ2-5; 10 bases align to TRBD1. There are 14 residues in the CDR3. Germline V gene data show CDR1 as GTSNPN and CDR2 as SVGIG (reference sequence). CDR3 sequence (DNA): TGTGTCTTATCGAGTGAGGGACAGGGGAAGACCCAGTACTTC. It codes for CVLSSEGQGKTQYF.

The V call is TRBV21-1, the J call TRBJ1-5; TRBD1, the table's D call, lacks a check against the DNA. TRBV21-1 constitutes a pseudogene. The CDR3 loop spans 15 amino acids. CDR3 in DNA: TGTGCCAGCAGCACAGACAGGGGCGAGGGTCAGCCCCAGCATTTT. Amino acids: CASSTDRGEGQPQHF.